What follows is one T cell receptor (beta chain) and its context. This clone is a singleton in its sample. Its binding antigen is unknown. The record has no base qualities; no much larger clone is one base away. The protocol used for the library was the immunoSEQ multiplex PCR assay. For the multiplex PCR, a mixture combining 60 forward primers for TCR Vbeta segments and 13 reverse primers for TCR Jbeta segments was used. The CDR3 region of rearranged TCR beta genes was amplified from genomic DNA with a multiplex PCR assay. The amplified TCR beta libraries were sequenced on the Illumina HiSeq System as 87-base-pair reads. In the original analysis: Across the roughly 600 repertoires, a later analysis counted roughly 84 million unique TCR beta chains, roughly 11 million of which were shared by at least two donors. A nearest-neighbor algorithm error-corrected the raw reads and collapsed the reads into unique sequences, merging closely related sequences to remove PCR and sequencing errors. CDR3 sequences were aligned to IMGT reference sequences to assign V, D and J gene segments. For a sequence to be retained, a match of at least six nucleotides to both a V gene segment and a J gene segment was required. Rearrangements were called productive when the CDR3 lacked stop codons and stayed in frame with V and J; all others were non-productive. CDR3 was defined according to IMGT convention as the region running from the second conserved V-encoded cysteine to the conserved J-encoded phenylalanine. In an earlier analysis of around 640 of the donors, sequences lacking an unambiguous match to a single V gene segment were excluded. In an earlier analysis of 587 of the donors, V segments were called functional above 56.7% productive rearrangements and were called segregating when the between-donor standard deviation exceeded 5%. A statistical classification framework was built to diagnose cytomegalovirus status from the catalog of TCR beta chain sequences. In a later analysis, TCR nucleotide sequences were compared against IMGT/GENE-DB human TR gene sequences so that V and J genes could be assigned. The TCRdist pipeline was used in a later analysis to assign CDR3 sequences and most-parsimonious VDJ recombination scenarios. In a later analysis, each TCR beta chain was defined by its CDR3 amino acid sequence together with its V-gene family, and reads without a unique V-gene family were excluded. To address suspected cross-contamination and a sequencing artifact, a later analysis removed approximately 600 highly shared, low-generation-probability nucleotide sequences. In a later analysis, a clonal expansion index was calculated for each public chain from normalized within-repertoire ranks of inferred template counts. In a later analysis, generation probabilities were computed using a VDJ recombination model fitted to out-of-frame rearrangements, and the results were checked against IGoR. In a later analysis, TCR-TCR, TCR-HLA and TCR-CMV co-occurrence was scored with hypergeometric tests, and a repertoire-size bias correction was applied to TCR pairs. A later analysis estimated false discovery rates by permuting HLA or CMV assignments 20 times. In a later analysis, co-occurring TCRs were grouped using DBSCAN, and TCRdist sequence similarity was added for clustering within HLA-allele-positive subsets. Repertoires with fewer than 30,000 or more than 120,000 public chains were left out of co-occurrence clustering, as were about five repertoires with anomalous nucleotide sharing. The table comes from immuneACCESS by way of TCRdb, which keeps in-frame sequences with V and J called. Part of the clones is missing from these tables; in studies checked, under half for an unresolved V gene and the rest for unknown reasons. That table supplies the V and J calls and clone size; D and trimming were determined from the DNA. For this sample the table gives about 140,000 clones, of which 75% were detected only once. The leading ten clones occupy 11% of the sample.

The data belong to a study of cytomegalovirus exposure and HLA in healthy donors (TCRdb year 2017). About the investigation overall: In an earlier analysis of roughly 500 of the donors, about 260 Gb of sequence data and 90 million to 130 million unique TCR beta sequences from 150 million to 200 million T cells were reported. An early release that covered about 600 HLA-typed donors contained about 300 gigabases of sequencing data and around 85 million unique TCR sequences. Of the approximately 400 genotyped donors, roughly 80% fell in the genetic ancestry cluster associated with self-reported Caucasian donors. The study aimed to test whether signatures of past pathogen exposure could be identified by cataloging public T cell receptors. The study used immunosequencing to profile the T cell repertoires of several hundred subjects and linked those repertoires to cytomegalovirus serostatus. Besides the first cohort of roughly 640 subjects, a separate validation cohort made up of 120 or so different subjects was used. To predict cytomegalovirus infection status, the study brought together high-throughput TCR immunosequencing, statistical association of individual TCRs with disease status, and machine learning. A later analysis re-analyzed previously published TCR beta repertoires from 600 to 850 donors and added high-resolution HLA genotyping to study TCR occurrence patterns. The later analysis used no new phenotypic data to find candidate immune exposures, relying instead on TCR beta sequences and their occurrence across donors. An earlier analysis of fewer than 750 of the donors used high-throughput TCR beta sequencing to judge whether each TCR beta V gene segment behaved as functional or pseudogenic. Donor age, sex, ethnicity and CMV serostatus were compiled together with the repertoire data. A later genetic analysis took genome-wide SNP genotypes for 398 of the 666 donors and used that subset as a discovery cohort. Every discovery cohort repertoire had been produced on one sequencing platform. Class I and class II HLA loci were covered by the typing at four-digit resolution. Typing coverage differed by locus: A, B, C, DRB1 and DQB1 were typed in roughly 629-640 donors, DQA1 in about 510, DPA1 in some 570, and DPB1 in 450 to 490. About 5 DR-DQ haplotypes were handled as single units for association and clustering, since linkage in the cohort was strong. On average, about 240,000 unique TCR beta nucleotide sequences were sequenced per donor among 398 genotyped donors of the cohort, with roughly 19% of those sequences being non-productive. Here is what the overall study found, with its caveats: The study gave a list of 150 to 200 TCR beta chains associated with cytomegalovirus. Specific HLA alleles were associated with about 17,000 TCR beta sequences at a false discovery rate of 0.05 in a later analysis. A further reported finding was that TCR beta sequences accurately predicted the HLA-A and HLA-B alleles for most subjects in the first cohort. Because counts were too low, more than 15 rarely observed V segments, including chromosome 9 orphons, were left out of the earlier analysis of 587 of the donors. A cluster of highly shared sequence variants was judged likely to be a technical artifact of the sequencing pipeline. A later analysis found that HLA-associated TCR beta chains were more clonally expanded and had lower generation probabilities than equally common non-associated chains. Because HLA typing was unavailable for some donors at each locus, only the typed subset was used in association tests. In a later genetic analysis, fewer N-insertions in productive TCRs were reported among donors in an Asian-associated ancestry cluster than the approximately 670-donor mean. V-gene and J-gene trimming of TCR beta chains was associated with a missense DCLRE1C variant in a later genetic analysis, and the association was replicated in an independent cohort. In an earlier analysis of some 500 of the donors, most TCR beta V segments were observed in productive rearrangements about 87% or about 30% of the time, broadly matching IMGT annotations. Most CMV-associated TCR beta chains appeared to be HLA-restricted in a later analysis, and the HLA associations seemed to be driven largely by CMV exposure. The only immune exposure information available for the cohort was CMV serostatus. Correlated functional status among segregating V segments might be attributable to linkage disequilibrium, but an unknown experimental factor could not be ruled out. The classifier was reported to diagnose cytomegalovirus status with high specificity and sensitivity in both the original cohort and the validation cohort. Only TCR beta chains were sequenced in this cohort, and the absence of alpha or paired-chain data limited detectable features. The authors suggested that the approach could potentially be extended to other disease states and immunological phenotypes. The presence/absence analyses assumed that sequencing depth was roughly uniform across donors, and that assumption may not be true. According to a later analysis, TCR association rates differed among HLA loci, with DRB1 alleles showing the most associated TCRs and HLA-C alleles showing the fewest. Three of the identified cytomegalovirus-associated TCR beta chains were confirmed in vitro to be specific for cytomegalovirus antigens. Across donors, most TCR sequences were observed very rarely, whereas some public TCRs were present in many individuals. Strong co-occurrence of HLA alleles, especially DR and DQ, made assigning TCR associations to individual alleles difficult. A later analysis reported that several top co-occurrence clusters appeared linked to parvovirus B19, influenza, CMV and Epstein-Barr virus.

In total, fewer than 750 healthy bone marrow donors made up the cohort. At the time of sampling, all cohort members were nominally healthy, though unrecorded immune exposures were likely present. The donor was CMV seropositive and was included in the group of some 290 seropositive cohort members. A peripheral blood sample was collected from each donor, and TCR beta sequencing was performed on peripheral blood mononuclear cells. The Qiagen DNeasy Blood Extraction Kit was used to extract genomic DNA from the blood cell samples. The source is a man aged 18 to 29 in good health and CMV-seropositive. Material: PBMCs.

The nucleotides are TGTGCCAGCAGTCCCCCCCCGGGCAATCAGCCCCAGCATTTT. Translation gives CASSPPPGNQPQHF. The chain links TRBV28 with TRBJ1-5; the D gene lacks a confident call. The CDR3 starts with the cysteine, ends with the phenylalanine, and has 14 residues. Only CDR3 DNA remains: 42 bases, in frame from the first base. V lost 5 bases and J lost 2 bases; the stretch between them is 10 bases long. The CDR1 and CDR2 encoded by the germline V gene are MDHEN and SYDVKM.